Below, 12 T cell receptor beta chains from the same sample are listed, as sequenced in a study of shared clonotypes between healthy human individuals. Profiling relied on immunoSEQ multiplex PCR, and the TCRdb table lists in-frame clones only, not all of them. Counted here are more than 2 million clones, 95% occurring once; the ten biggest clones make up about 0.13%. Sequencing used naive CD4+ T cells sorted from blood. Subset indicated: CD45RA+ positively selected. These receptors were collected from a man between 18 and 35 years old in good health.

This clone was counted once. The J gene is TRBJ2-6, the V gene TRBV7-9; D is unclear. This CDR3 region has 16 residues. Germline V gives CDR1 SEHNR, CDR2 FQNEAQ (reference sequence). The V end lost 6 bases, the J end lost 4 bases, and 16 bases lay between the germline ends. CDR3 protein: CASSFPTLAGANVLTF. CDR3 nucleotide sequence: TGTGCCAGCAGTTTTCCCACGTTAGCCGGGGCCAACGTCCTGACTTTC.

V is TRBV10-1 and J is TRBJ2-7; the match to TRBD2 covers 9 bases. The CDR3 has 17 amino acids. V lost 0 bases to trimming and J lost 3 bases; unmatched junction nucleotides: 9. Germline CDR1 is WNHNN and CDR2 is SYGVQD (reference sequence). The CDR3 DNA sequence: TGCGCCAGCAGTGAGTCTCGGCTAGCGGGGACGGGCTACGAGCAGTACTTC. This gives the protein CASSESRLAGTGYEQYF.

The chain combines TRBV6-6 with TRBJ2-7; TRBD1 is a possible D gene (5 bases). The CDR3 covers 14 residues. Trimming shortened V by 4 bases and J by 4 bases, and 14 bases separated the two germline ends. Germline V gene lookup returns CDR1 MNHNY and CDR2 SVGAGI (reference sequence). The CDR3 region is CASSSTDTTYEQYF. CDR3 bases: TGTGCCAGCAGTTCGACAGATACGACATACGAGCAGTACTTC.

The rearrangement links TRBV6-1 to TRBJ2-1, with TRBD2 matching over 7 bases. Germline loops: CDR1 MNHNS, CDR2 SASEGT. There are 14 residues in the CDR3. The J segment lost 9 bases and the V segment lost 1 base, leaving 6 bases of the junction unmatched. The CDR3, as DNA: TGTGCCAGCAGTGAAGTCGGCGGGGAGGGTGAGCAGTTCTTC. Protein sequence: CASSEVGGEGEQFF.

In regard to this clone: The sample contains more than one DNA sequence encoding this CDR3. The chain combines TRBV18 with TRBJ2-7; 8 bases are a match to TRBD2. Looked up from germline, CDR1 is KGHSH and CDR2 is LQKENI. The CDR3 has 15 amino acids. Trimming cost V 3 bases and J 2 bases; bases outside gene matches: 6. CDR3 DNA sequence: TGTGCCAGCTCACCCGGGAGGGGAGGCACCTACGAGCAGTACTTC. This codes for CASSPGRGGTYEQYF.

This clone was recorded only once. This chain uses TRBV10-2 with TRBJ2-1; the D call may be TRBD1 or TRBD2 (5 bases each). This CDR3 is built from 12 residues. V was trimmed by 8 bases and J by 6 bases, leaving 11 bases between them. Germline CDR1 and CDR2: WSHSY and SAAADI. The CDR3 reads CASEGSGNEQFF. Written as DNA, the CDR3 is TGCGCCAGCGAGGGGTCTGGCAATGAGCAGTTCTTC.

The rearrangement uses TRBV5-4 and TRBJ2-3; TRBD2 aligns across 12 bases. The germline V gene encodes CDR1 SGHNT and CDR2 YYREEE (reference sequence). The CDR3 length is 18 residues. With 0 bases clipped from V and 1 base from J, the junction kept 6 bases outside the gene matches. The CDR3 coding sequence is TGTGCCAGCAGCTTGGCGGCTAGCGGGGGGGTAGGCACAGATACGCAGTATTTT. This codes for CASSLAASGGVGTDTQYF.

The chain combines TRBV11-2 with TRBJ2-2; D is unclear. Germline lookup yields CDR1 SGHAT and CDR2 FQNNGV. The V and J ends lost 5 bases and 4 bases respectively, with 11 bases between them. This CDR3 region has 14 residues. CDR3 region: CASSKADLTGELFF. Written as DNA, the CDR3 is TGTGCCAGCAGCAAGGCGGATCTCACCGGGGAGCTGTTTTTT.

This clone was seen once. V is TRBV5-1 and J is TRBJ1-1; 9 bases map to TRBD1. Germline assignment: CDR1 SGHRS and CDR2 YFSETQ. V gave up 3 bases and J gave up 4 bases; unmatched junction bases: 7. The CDR3 sequence is 15 residues long. For the CDR3, the DNA is TGCGCCAGCAGCTACCTACAGGGGGCGAGCACTGAAGCTTTCTTT. This codes for CASSYLQGASTEAFF.

A note on this clone: The same CDR3 can be traced to other DNA sequences in this sample. The chain recombines TRBV11-3 with TRBJ2-1, with unresolved D. CDR3 size: 12 residues. Germline V lookup: CDR1 SGHNT, CDR2 YENEEA. Trimming took off 0 bases at V and 7 bases at J, with 4 bases between the two ends. This chain's CDR3 is CASSLDRNEQFF. CDR3 in DNA: TGTGCCAGCAGCTTAGATCGTAATGAGCAGTTCTTC.

The chain combines TRBV5-1 with TRBJ2-7, with D hard to call. This CDR3 comprises 16 residues. V lost 1 base to trimming and J lost 2 bases, with 16 bases between them. Germline V gene data show CDR1 as SGHRS and CDR2 as YFSETQ. The CDR3 here is CASSLKMSNGPYEQYF. The CDR3 nucleotides read TGCGCCAGCAGCTTGAAAATGAGCAACGGTCCCTACGAGCAGTACTTC.

This sequence joins TRBV5-1 and TRBJ1-4; D not certain. CDR3 size: 11 residues. Trimming removed 4 bases at V and 10 bases at J, with 8 bases between. Germline-derived CDR1 and CDR2 are SGHRS and YFSETQ. The CDR3 here is CASSQDGKLFF. CDR3 in DNA: TGCGCCAGCAGCCAAGATGGAAAACTGTTTTTT.